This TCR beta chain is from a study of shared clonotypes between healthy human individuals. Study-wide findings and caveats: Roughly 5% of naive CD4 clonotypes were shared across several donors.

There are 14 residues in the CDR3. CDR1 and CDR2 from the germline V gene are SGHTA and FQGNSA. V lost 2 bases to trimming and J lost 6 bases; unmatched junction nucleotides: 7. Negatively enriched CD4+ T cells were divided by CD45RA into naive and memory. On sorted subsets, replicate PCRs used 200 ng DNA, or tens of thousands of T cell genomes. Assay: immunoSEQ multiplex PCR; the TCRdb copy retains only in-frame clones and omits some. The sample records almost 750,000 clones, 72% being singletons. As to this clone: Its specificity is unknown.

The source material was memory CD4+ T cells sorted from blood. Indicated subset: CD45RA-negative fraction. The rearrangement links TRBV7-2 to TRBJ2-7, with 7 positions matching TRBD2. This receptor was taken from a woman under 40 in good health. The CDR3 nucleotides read TGTGCCAGCAGCTTACCTGGGAGGGCCGCCGAGCAGTACTTC. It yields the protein CASSLPGRAAEQYF.